Each of the 5 T cell receptor beta chains below was sequenced from the same sample in a study of Graves' ophthalmopathy and Graves' hyperthyroidism. Amplifying from RNA transcripts, the study obtained TCR beta CDR3 regions. RT-PCR was first run with HTBI primers, then multiplex PCR in a second round. One entry per CDR3 protein results from TCRdb running MiXCR on the multiplex PCR reads. The sample carries over a million distinct CDR3 sequences, about two fifths recorded once. Specimen: peripheral blood or thyroid tissue (not recorded which). Receptors were obtained from an adult man with Graves' hyperthyroidism.

This clonotype was observed many times. This chain uses TRBV15 with TRBJ2-7; D unclear. Trimming took 1 base from V and 2 from J, leaving 6 bases between them. CDR3 length: 13 amino acids. Per the germline V gene, CDR1 is LNHNV and CDR2 is YYDKDF (reference sequence). CDR3 sequence reads: CATSRGATYEQYF. The CDR3 nucleotides read TGTGCCACCAGCAGAGGGGCTACCTACGAGCAGTACTTC.

This clonotype was counted at least ten times. This chain links TRBV7-2 with TRBJ1-2; D is undetermined. This CDR3 region has 13 residues. Trimming cost V 2 bases and J 4 bases, with 8 bases left between them. Germline assignment: CDR1 SGHTA and CDR2 FQGNSA. CDR3 bases: TGTGCCAGCAGCTTACGAGGGCCCTATGGCTACACCTTC. Amino acid sequence: CASSLRGPYGYTF.

Comments on this clonotype: A much larger clone differs from this one at a single base, so this may be a read error. This chain connects TRBV20-1 to TRBJ2-2, with no clear D. Trimming removed 3 bases from V and 6 bases from J, with 8 bases in between. CDR1 and CDR2 from the germline V gene are DFQATT and SNEGSKA (reference sequence). The CDR3 contains 12 residues. The CDR3 sequence: CSASCGSGELFF. CDR3 DNA: TGCAGTGCTAGTTGTGGATCCGGGGAGCTGTTTTTT.

In this sample, this clonotype turned up once. The chain is built from TRBV29-1 and TRBJ2-7, with D perhaps TRBD1 or TRBD2 (5 bases each). The V end lost 4 bases, the J end lost 5 bases, and 15 bases lay between the germline ends. Germline V gives CDR1 SQVTM, CDR2 ANQGSEA. The CDR3 loop spans 13 amino acids. The CDR3 DNA sequence: TGCAGCGTTGGTGGGACGTGGGCCCACGAGCAGTACTTC. Amino acids: CSVGGTWAHEQYF.

This chain joins TRBV13 and TRBJ2-7, with D possibly TRBD1 on 6 matching bases. Germline V gene data show CDR1 as PRHDT and CDR2 as FYEKMQ (reference sequence). The ends were cut back, 1 base at V and 3 bases at J, with 16 bases in the middle. This CDR3 has 16 residues. CDR3 loop: CASSLATQGRGYEQYF. The CDR3 region has the DNA TGTGCCAGCAGCTTAGCCACACAGGGCAGGGGCTACGAGCAGTACTTC.